These 6 T cell receptor beta chains originate from one sample sequenced in a study of CD8+CD57+ T cells in acquired aplastic anemia. Profiles of TCR beta VDJ and CDR3 were generated from a genomic DNA template. A single record per CDR3 protein comes from TCRdb applying MiXCR to the reads. This sample yields 100,000 to 150,000 distinct CDR3 sequences, of which over 30% are seen a single time; around 2.5% belongs to the top ten. CD8+CD57+ cell expansion, shown by flow cytometry, had occurred in the patients selected for sequencing. The specimen sequenced was sorted CD4+, CD8+, or CD8+CD57+ T cells (not recorded which) from PBMCs. These receptors originate from a human donor with aplastic anemia.

The chain has TRBV7-2 and TRBJ1-1; no definite D call. The CDR3 runs 14 residues. CDR1 and CDR2 from the germline V gene are SGHTA and FQGNSA. Trimming pared 1 base from V and 4 bases from J, leaving 10 bases between. The CDR3 DNA follows: TGTGCCAGCAGCTTAGGCAGCCTGATCACTGAAGCTTTCTTT. Translation: CASSLGSLITEAFF.

This clonotype was seen many times. The rearrangement uses TRBV12-3 or TRBV12-4 and TRBJ1-3; D gene uncertain. This CDR3 contains 18 residues. V lost 5 bases, J lost 0 bases, and 20 bases lay in between. DNA for the CDR3: TGTGCCAGCAGTCTTTTCTCAATCGGACTGTTCTCTGGAAACACCATATATTTT. Its translation is CASSLFSIGLFSGNTIYF.

Points on this clonotype: The junction does not match germline at one end; this may be a read error. The rearrangement uses TRBV18 and TRBJ1-5, with D possibly matching TRBD1 (5 bases). CDR1 and CDR2 from the germline V gene are KGHSH and LQKENI. CDR3 length: 14 amino acids. The CDR3 DNA is TGTACCAGCTCACCAGGGAATAGCAATCAGCCCCAGCATTTT. Amino acid sequence: CTSSPGNSNQPQHF. The variable domain in full, completed from reference TRBV18 and TRBJ1-5, reads NAGVMQNPRHLVRRRGQEARLRCSPMKGHSHVYWYRQLPEEGLKFMVYLQKENIIDESGMPKERFSAEFPKEGPSILRIQQVVRGDSAAYFCTSSPGNSNQPQHFGDGTRLSIL.

This clonotype was detected ten times or more. The chain employs TRBV7-2 and TRBJ2-1; D gene ambiguous. The CDR3 totals 12 residues. CDR1 and CDR2 from the germline V gene are SGHTA and FQGNSA. The V gene lost 5 bases and the J gene lost 9 bases, with 11 bases spanning the gap. DNA of the CDR3: TGTGCCAGCAGCCCCTATAACGGTGAGCAGTTCTTC. Translating gives CASSPYNGEQFF.

With regard to this clonotype: Since no conserved phenylalanine or tryptophan closes the CDR3, a read error is the likely cause. The chain uses TRBV20-1 and TRBJ2-5, with 7 bases fitting TRBD2. In germline, CDR1 is DFQATT, CDR2 SNEGSKA (reference sequence). The CDR3 has 13 amino acids. The CDR3 sequence is CGARESGVETQYL. The CDR3 DNA sequence: TGCGGTGCTAGAGAAAGCGGGGTCGAGACCCAGTACCTC.

A note on this clonotype: Germline and junction disagree at one end, which may indicate a read error. CDR3 sequence (DNA): TGTGCCAGTAAGGGAGACAGGCCCTACAATGGGCAGTTCTTC. Translation: CASKGDRPYNGQFF. The chain joins TRBV19 to TRBJ2-1; perhaps TRBD1 as D (6 bases). Germline V lookup: CDR1 LNHDA, CDR2 SQIVND (reference sequence). The CDR3 sequence is 14 residues long.